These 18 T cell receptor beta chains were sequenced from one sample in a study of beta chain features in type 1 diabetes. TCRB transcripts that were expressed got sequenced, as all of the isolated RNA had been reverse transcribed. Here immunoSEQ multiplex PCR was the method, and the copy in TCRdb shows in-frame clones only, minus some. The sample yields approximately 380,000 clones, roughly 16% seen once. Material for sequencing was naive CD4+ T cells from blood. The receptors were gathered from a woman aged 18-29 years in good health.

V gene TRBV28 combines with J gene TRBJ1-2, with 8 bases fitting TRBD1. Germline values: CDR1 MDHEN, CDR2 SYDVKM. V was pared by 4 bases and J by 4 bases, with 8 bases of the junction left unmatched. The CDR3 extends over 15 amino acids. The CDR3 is CASSSPGQDSYGYTF. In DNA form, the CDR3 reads TGTGCCAGCAGTTCCCCGGGACAGGACAGCTATGGCTACACCTTC.

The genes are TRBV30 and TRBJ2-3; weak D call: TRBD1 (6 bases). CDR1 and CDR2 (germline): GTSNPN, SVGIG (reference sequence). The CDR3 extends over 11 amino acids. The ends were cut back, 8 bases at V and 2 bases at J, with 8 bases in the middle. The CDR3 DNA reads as TGTGCCCAGGGGCTCACAGATACGCAGTATTTT. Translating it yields CAQGLTDTQYF.

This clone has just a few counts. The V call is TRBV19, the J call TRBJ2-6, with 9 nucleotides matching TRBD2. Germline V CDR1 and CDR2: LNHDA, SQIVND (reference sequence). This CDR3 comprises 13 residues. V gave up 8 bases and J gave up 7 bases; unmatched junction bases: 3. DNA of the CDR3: TGTGCCAGTGGTAGCGGGAGTGCCAACGTCCTGACTTTC. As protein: CASGSGSANVLTF.

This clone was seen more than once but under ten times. CDR3 loop: CASSQGTATLAFF. In nucleotides, the CDR3 is TGTGCCAGCAGCCAGGGGACCGCAACGTTGGCTTTCTTT. This sequence joins TRBV28 and TRBJ1-1, with TRBD1 as a possible D gene (6 bases). This CDR3 has 13 residues. Trimming left V 6 bases short and J 11 bases short, with 19 bases between. Germline V gives CDR1 MDHEN, CDR2 SYDVKM.

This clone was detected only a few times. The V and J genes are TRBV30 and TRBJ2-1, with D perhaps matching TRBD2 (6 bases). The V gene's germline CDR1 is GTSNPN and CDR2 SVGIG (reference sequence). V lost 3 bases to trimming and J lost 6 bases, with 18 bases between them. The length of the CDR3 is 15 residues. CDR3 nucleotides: TGTGCCTGGAGCATAAACGCGGGAAGTGGCAATGAGCAGTTCTTC. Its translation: CAWSINAGSGNEQFF.

DNA for the CDR3: TGTGCCTGGAGTGTACTGGGCGGGAGGGCCTGGTACGAGCAGTACTTC. Translated, it gives CAWSVLGGRAWYEQYF. The chain has TRBV30 and TRBJ2-7; 9 bases align to TRBD2. Germline CDR1 is GTSNPN and CDR2 is SVGIG (reference sequence). J was trimmed by 4 bases and V by 0 bases; bases with no gene match: 10. The CDR3 sequence is 16 residues long.

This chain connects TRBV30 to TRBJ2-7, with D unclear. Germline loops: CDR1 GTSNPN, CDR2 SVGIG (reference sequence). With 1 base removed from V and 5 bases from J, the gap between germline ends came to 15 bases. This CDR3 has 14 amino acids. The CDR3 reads CAWSAGLVPHEQYF. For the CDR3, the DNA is TGTGCCTGGAGTGCCGGTCTGGTCCCCCACGAGCAGTACTTC.

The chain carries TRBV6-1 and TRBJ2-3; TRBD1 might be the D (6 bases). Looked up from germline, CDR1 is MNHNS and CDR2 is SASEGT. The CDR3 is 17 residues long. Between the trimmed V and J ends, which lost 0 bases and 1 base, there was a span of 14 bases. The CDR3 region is CASSEARSTGRTDTQYF. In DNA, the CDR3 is TGTGCCAGCAGTGAAGCGCGCAGTACAGGGCGCACAGATACGCAGTATTTT.

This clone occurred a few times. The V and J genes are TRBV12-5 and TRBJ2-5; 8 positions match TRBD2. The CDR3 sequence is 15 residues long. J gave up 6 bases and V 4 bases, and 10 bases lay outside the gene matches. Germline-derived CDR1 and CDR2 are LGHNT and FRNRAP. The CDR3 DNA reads TGTGCTAGTGGTTCAGGACTAGCAGATAACAAGACCCAGTACTTC. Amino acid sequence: CASGSGLADNKTQYF. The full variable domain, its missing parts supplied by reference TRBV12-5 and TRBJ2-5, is DARVTQTPRHKVTEMGQEVTMRCQPILGHNTVFWYRQTMMQGLELLAYFRNRAPLDDSGMPKDRFSAEMPDATLATLKIQPSEPRDSAVYFCASGSGLADNKTQYFGPGTRLLVL.

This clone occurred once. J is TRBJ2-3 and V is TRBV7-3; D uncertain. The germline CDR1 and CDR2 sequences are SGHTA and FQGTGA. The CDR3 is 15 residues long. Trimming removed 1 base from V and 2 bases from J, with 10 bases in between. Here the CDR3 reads CASSLSGGPTDTQYF. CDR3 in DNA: TGTGCCAGCAGCTTAAGTGGCGGCCCCACAGATACGCAGTATTTT.

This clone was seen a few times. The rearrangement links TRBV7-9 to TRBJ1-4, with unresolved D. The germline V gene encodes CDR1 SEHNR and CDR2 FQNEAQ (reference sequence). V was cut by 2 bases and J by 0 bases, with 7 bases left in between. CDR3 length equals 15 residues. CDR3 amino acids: CASSLTLATNEKLFF. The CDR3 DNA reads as TGTGCCAGCAGCTTAACTCTTGCAACTAATGAAAAACTGTTTTTT.

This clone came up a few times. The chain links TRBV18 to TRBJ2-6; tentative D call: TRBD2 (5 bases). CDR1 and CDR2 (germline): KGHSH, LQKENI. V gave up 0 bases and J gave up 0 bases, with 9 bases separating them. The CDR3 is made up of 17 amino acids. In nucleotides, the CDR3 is TGTGCCAGCTCACCACCTAGAGGGAACTCTGGGGCCAACGTCCTGACTTTC. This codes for CASSPPRGNSGANVLTF.

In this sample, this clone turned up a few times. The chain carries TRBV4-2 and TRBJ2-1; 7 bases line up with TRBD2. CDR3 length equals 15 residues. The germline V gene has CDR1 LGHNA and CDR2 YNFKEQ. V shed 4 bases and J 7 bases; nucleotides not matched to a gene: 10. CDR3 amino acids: CASSPEGGSRNEQFF. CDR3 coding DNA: TGTGCCAGCAGCCCCGAGGGAGGGAGTAGGAATGAGCAGTTCTTC.

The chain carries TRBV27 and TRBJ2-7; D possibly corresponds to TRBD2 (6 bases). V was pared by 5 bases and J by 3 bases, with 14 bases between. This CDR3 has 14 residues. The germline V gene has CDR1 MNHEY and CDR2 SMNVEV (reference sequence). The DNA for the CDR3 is TGTGCCAGCAGTCCAAGACTAGATAGCTACGAGCAGTACTTC. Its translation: CASSPRLDSYEQYF.

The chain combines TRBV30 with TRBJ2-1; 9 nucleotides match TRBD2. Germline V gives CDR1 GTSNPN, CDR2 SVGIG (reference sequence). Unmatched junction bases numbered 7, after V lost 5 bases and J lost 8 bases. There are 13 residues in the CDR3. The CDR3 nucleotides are TGTGCCTGGTCGGGACTAGCAGGACATGAGCAGTTCTTC. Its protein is CAWSGLAGHEQFF.

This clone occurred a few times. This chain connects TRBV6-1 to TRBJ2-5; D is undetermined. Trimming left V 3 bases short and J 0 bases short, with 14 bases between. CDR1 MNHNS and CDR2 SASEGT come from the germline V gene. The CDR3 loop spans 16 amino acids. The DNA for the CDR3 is TGTGCCAGCAGTGAGATGATAGCATCGTACCAAGAGACCCAGTACTTC. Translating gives CASSEMIASYQETQYF.

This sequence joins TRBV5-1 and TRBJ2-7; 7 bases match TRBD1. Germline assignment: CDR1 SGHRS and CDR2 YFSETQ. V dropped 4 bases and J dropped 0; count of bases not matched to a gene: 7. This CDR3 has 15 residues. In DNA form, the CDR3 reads TGCGCCAGCAGCCCCGGGACAGCAGACTCCTACGAGCAGTACTTC. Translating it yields CASSPGTADSYEQYF.

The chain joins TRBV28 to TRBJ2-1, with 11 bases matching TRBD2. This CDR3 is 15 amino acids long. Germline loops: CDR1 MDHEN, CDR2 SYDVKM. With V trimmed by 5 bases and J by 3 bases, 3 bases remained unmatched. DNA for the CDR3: TGTGCCAGCAGTCATGGGACTAGCGGCTACAATGAGCAGTTCTTC. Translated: CASSHGTSGYNEQFF.